The next 14 T cell receptor beta chains were all read from a single sample in a study of shared T cell receptors in the human thymus. Some clones are missing from TCRdb's copy, which holds only in-frame ones; the method was immunoSEQ multiplex PCR. Here the sample spans 500,000 to 750,000 clones, roughly 90% being singletons. These data also formed part of another study, on human thymus T cells.

The sample consisted of thymocytes. The source of these receptors is a boy in the first two years of life with a congenital heart defect.

The chain is built from TRBV19 and TRBJ1-5; D perhaps matches TRBD1 (6 bases). The length of the CDR3 is 12 residues. The germline V gene has CDR1 LNHDA and CDR2 SQIVND (reference sequence). The ends were cut back, 5 bases at V and 6 bases at J, with 8 bases in the middle. The CDR3 coding sequence is TGTGCCAGTAGTCAGGGGCCTCAGCCCCAGCATTTT. Amino acid sequence: CASSQGPQPQHF.

This chain uses TRBV7-2 with TRBJ1-2, with D tentatively TRBD1 (6 bases). Trimming left V 4 bases short and J 4 bases short, with 19 bases between. Germline CDR1 SGHTA, CDR2 FQGNSA. This CDR3 is 16 amino acids long. The CDR3 bases are TGTGCCAGCAGCTCTTGCCCGGACAGACCCCCCTATGGCTACACCTTC. Translating it yields CASSSCPDRPPYGYTF.

The CDR3 is CASRIRGHPSTNEKLFF. CDR3 nucleotides: TGTGCCAGCAGGATTCGGGGACACCCCTCAACTAATGAAAAACTGTTTTTT. The J gene is TRBJ1-4, the V gene TRBV11-2, with a weak D call TRBD1 (6 bases). Germline CDR1 is SGHAT and CDR2 is FQNNGV. The CDR3 is 17 residues long. V shed 6 bases and J shed 0 bases, with 17 bases lying between them.

The chain employs TRBV5-6 and TRBJ2-7; 9 bases line up with TRBD1. J lost 5 bases, V lost 2 bases, and 8 bases had no gene match. The CDR3 has 15 amino acids. Germline CDR1 reads SGHDT; CDR2 reads YYEEEE. CDR3 nucleotides: TGTGCCAGCAGCTTCTCTTTGGACAGGGGTAACGAGCAGTACTTC. Its translation: CASSFSLDRGNEQYF.

The genes are TRBV4-3 and TRBJ2-3; TRBD2 matches 8 bases. Germline V lookup: CDR1 LGHNA, CDR2 YSLEER. The length of the CDR3 is 16 residues. V trimming: 2 bases; J trimming: 3 bases; junction bases outside the gene matches: 7. Here the CDR3 DNA reads TGCGCCAGCAGCCAACTGACTCCTAGCGGGACAGATACGCAGTATTTT. Protein sequence: CASSQLTPSGTDTQYF.

Of note for this clone: Relative to the germline gene, one junction end is altered; a read error may explain this. The chain links TRBV6-1 to TRBJ1-2; maybe TRBD1 (6 bases). CDR1 and CDR2 from the germline V gene are MNHNS and SASEGT. The CDR3 sequence is 12 residues long. The CDR3 is CASNREGYSYTF. In DNA form, the CDR3 reads TGTGCCAGCAACAGGGAAGGCTATAGCTACACCTTC.

V and J are TRBV7-2 and TRBJ2-7; D is possibly TRBD2 (5 bases). CDR1 is SGHTA, CDR2 FQGNSA, per germline. The CDR3 runs to 13 residues. The V end was cut by 1 base, the J end by 7 bases, with 11 bases between. CDR3 DNA sequence: TGTGCCAGCAGCTTAGAGGCTAAGCGGGAGCAGTACTTC. Its translation: CASSLEAKREQYF.

This chain joins TRBV4-3 and TRBJ2-3, with TRBD1 matching over 7 bases. With V trimmed by 0 bases and J by 2 bases, 8 bases remained unmatched. Germline V gives CDR1 LGHNA, CDR2 YSLEER. The CDR3 runs to 17 residues. The CDR3 here is CASSQDRQGQPTDTQYF. The CDR3 DNA sequence: TGCGCCAGCAGCCAAGATCGACAGGGACAGCCCACAGATACGCAGTATTTT.

The rearrangement joins TRBV23-1 to TRBJ2-7, with TRBD1 identical over 7 bases. TRBV23-1 is an ORF for which the function is uncertain. This CDR3 contains 15 residues. Losses at the gene ends were 0 bases for V and 6 bases for J; bases not matched to a gene: 8. The CDR3: CASSQSETRGPEQYF. DNA for the CDR3: TGCGCCAGCAGTCAATCGGAGACAAGGGGGCCCGAGCAGTACTTC.

A few counts support this clone. The chain couples TRBV28 to TRBJ2-3; D might be TRBD1 (5 bases). CDR1 is MDHEN and CDR2 is SYDVKM in the germline V gene. The germline V and J ends were trimmed by 7 bases and 0 bases, with 17 bases remaining between them. The CDR3 extends over 16 amino acids. The CDR3 DNA sequence: TGTGCCAGCAAGAAGGGGCTTATACTCAGCACAGATACGCAGTATTTT. This encodes CASKKGLILSTDTQYF.

This chain connects TRBV27 to TRBJ2-5; 7 bases align to TRBD1. The CDR3 covers 14 residues. From germline, CDR1 is MNHEY and CDR2 SMNVEV (reference sequence). Trimming at V came to 5 bases and at J to 4 bases, leaving 7 bases not matched to a gene. The CDR3 DNA is TGTGCCAGCAGTCAGGACAGGACTGGAGAGACCCAGTACTTC. It encodes CASSQDRTGETQYF.

The V gene is TRBV4-2, the J gene TRBJ1-5; 9 bases are a match to TRBD1. There are 21 residues in the CDR3. V was clipped by 0 bases and J by 0 bases; unmatched bases: 15. The germline gives CDR1 LGHNA, CDR2 YNFKEQ. Written as DNA, the CDR3 is TGTGCCAGCAGCCAAGATAGGGGAGGGGGACAGGGATTCTATAGCAATCAGCCCCAGCATTTT. This encodes CASSQDRGGGQGFYSNQPQHF.

CDR3 region: CASSPGGLPYEQYF. The CDR3 region has the DNA TGTGCCAGCAGCCCGGGGGGCCTCCCCTACGAGCAGTACTTC. The chain is built from TRBV7-9 and TRBJ2-7; weak D call: TRBD2 (7 bases). The CDR3 is 14 amino acids. V was trimmed by 5 bases and J by 2 bases, leaving 13 bases between them. Per the germline V gene, CDR1 is SEHNR and CDR2 is FQNEAQ (reference sequence).

This clone was counted only a few times. The chain combines TRBV28 with TRBJ1-2; D perhaps matches TRBD1 (5 bases). This CDR3 is built from 12 residues. The germline V gene encodes CDR1 MDHEN and CDR2 SYDVKM. Trimming pared 9 bases from V and 2 bases from J, leaving 10 bases between. CDR3 sequence (DNA): TGTGCCAGTGACAGACCGAACTATGGCTACACCTTC. It translates to CASDRPNYGYTF.